Listed below are T cell receptor beta chains from one sample, sequenced in a study of Graves' ophthalmopathy and Graves' hyperthyroidism. TCRdb independently ran MiXCR on the multiplex PCR reads; one entry per CDR3 protein. The sample yields 200,000 to 250,000 distinct CDR3 sequences, roughly 21% seen once. Sequencing was performed on peripheral blood. The receptors stem from a woman aged 45-60 years with Graves' ophthalmopathy. Both conserved end residues are part of each CDR3.

v_call: TRBV27
cdr3_length: 13
j_call: TRBJ2-7
cdr3_aa: CASSLAATYEQYF

v_call: TRBV2
cdr3_length: 14
j_call: TRBJ2-7
cdr3_aa: CASSGTRFSYEQYF

v_call: TRBV6-1
cdr3_length: 15
j_call: TRBJ1-1
cdr3_aa: CASSASGRGNTEAFF

v_call: TRBV6-4
cdr3_length: 17
j_call: TRBJ1-2
cdr3_aa: CASSRPGQGPLGYGYTF

v_call: TRBV5-1
cdr3_length: 15
j_call: TRBJ1-1
cdr3_aa: CASSLDGRPNTEAFF

v_call: TRBV27
cdr3_length: 13
j_call: TRBJ2-7
cdr3_aa: CASSPYRGYEQYF

v_call: TRBV4-2
cdr3_length: 15
j_call: TRBJ1-1
cdr3_aa: CASGPTGGGGTEAFF

v_call: TRBV6-2/TRBV6-3
cdr3_length: 11
j_call: TRBJ2-7
cdr3_aa: CASTAGVQVFF

v_call: TRBV5-1
cdr3_length: 15
j_call: TRBJ2-7
cdr3_aa: CASSNPGQSSYEQYF

v_call: TRBV18
cdr3_length: 15
j_call: TRBJ1-1
cdr3_aa: CASSPADRRNTEAFF

v_call: TRBV5-5
cdr3_length: 13
j_call: TRBJ2-7
cdr3_aa: CASSIGTAYEQYF

v_call: TRBV20-1
cdr3_length: 12
j_call: TRBJ2-5
cdr3_aa: CSALWRRGTQYF

v_call: TRBV12-3/TRBV12-4
cdr3_length: 13
j_call: TRBJ2-2
cdr3_aa: CASTPYGTGELFF

v_call: TRBV12-3/TRBV12-4
cdr3_length: 16
j_call: TRBJ1-5
cdr3_aa: CASSPGVGVEGQPQHF

v_call: TRBV20-1
cdr3_length: 14
j_call: TRBJ2-2
cdr3_aa: CSARDRGGVGELFF

v_call: TRBV7-9
cdr3_length: 14
j_call: TRBJ2-5
cdr3_aa: CASSSLSPRETQYF

v_call: TRBV30
cdr3_length: 15
j_call: TRBJ1-6
cdr3_aa: CAWTPRSSYNSPLHF

v_call: TRBV6-1
cdr3_length: 14
j_call: TRBJ2-5
cdr3_aa: CASSESFRAETQYF

v_call: TRBV28
cdr3_length: 15
j_call: TRBJ2-5
cdr3_aa: CASSLQGQSEETQYF

v_call: TRBV20-1
cdr3_length: 15
j_call: TRBJ2-7
cdr3_aa: CSARDGGTGTLEQYF